The text below deals with one T cell receptor beta chain. Its antigen is undetermined. The study profiled TCR beta VDJ and CDR3 using genomic DNA as template. TCRdb processed the reads anew with MiXCR; each CDR3 protein has one entry. This sample yields 86,000 or so distinct CDR3 sequences, of which roughly half are seen a single time; 66% belongs to the top ten. From germline, CDR1 is SQVTM and CDR2 ANQGSEA. Trimming removed 4 bases from V and 0 bases from J, with 6 bases in between. This CDR3 region has 12 residues. These data come from a study of CD8+CD57+ T cells in acquired aplastic anemia. Study summary: The mean DNA yield obtained from sorted CD4+ and CD8+ cells came to 3 to 3.5 ug. In CD4+ cells, healthy donors produced an average of approximately 11 million reads. Broader study findings: Some 28 sequences, all CD8+ CDR3, were shared between patients and controls. Levels of CD8+ Simpson's diversity were not significantly distinct in patients versus controls.

The chain recombines TRBV29-1 with TRBJ1-1; D gene unclear. The sequencing sample was made of sorted CD4+, CD8+, or CD8+CD57+ T cells (not recorded which) from PBMCs. The receptor comes from a human donor in good health, serving as a control. The CDR3 spells CSVGQLNTEAFF. The CDR3, as DNA: TGCAGCGTTGGTCAGTTGAACACTGAAGCTTTCTTT. The full variable domain, with the rest looked up from reference TRBV29-1 and TRBJ1-1, is SAVISQKPSRDICQRGTSLTIQCQVDSQVTMMFWYRQQPGQSLTLIATANQGSEATYESGFVIDKFPISRPNLTFSTLTVSNMSPEDSSIYLCSVGQLNTEAFFGQGTRLTVV.